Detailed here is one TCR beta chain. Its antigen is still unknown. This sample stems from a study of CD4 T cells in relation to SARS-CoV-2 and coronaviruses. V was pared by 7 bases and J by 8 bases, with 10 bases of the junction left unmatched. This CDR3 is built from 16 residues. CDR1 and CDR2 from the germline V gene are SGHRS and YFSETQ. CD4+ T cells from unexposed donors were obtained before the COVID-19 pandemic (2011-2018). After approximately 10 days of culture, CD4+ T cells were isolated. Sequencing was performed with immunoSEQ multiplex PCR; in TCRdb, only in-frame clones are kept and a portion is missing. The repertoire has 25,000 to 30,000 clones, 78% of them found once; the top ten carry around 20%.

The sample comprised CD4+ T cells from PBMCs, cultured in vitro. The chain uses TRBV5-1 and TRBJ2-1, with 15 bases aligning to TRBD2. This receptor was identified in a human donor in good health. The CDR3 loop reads CASRRTSGRAPHEQFF. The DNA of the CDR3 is TGCGCCAGCCGTAGGACTAGCGGGAGGGCCCCCCATGAGCAGTTCTTC.